What follows are 17 T cell receptor beta chains derived from one specimen sequenced in a study of cytomegalovirus exposure and HLA in healthy donors. 13 Jbeta primers and 60 Vbeta primers were used for the PCR. Data came from immunoSEQ multiplex PCR; TCRdb stores just in-frame clones and leaves some out. The sample records roughly 80,000 clones, about 88% being singletons. Sequencing used PBMCs. These receptors originate from a woman in her 50s in good health and CMV-seronegative.

The genes are TRBV5-4 and TRBJ1-2; 9 bases match TRBD1. CDR1 SGHNT and CDR2 YYREEE come from the germline V gene (reference sequence). J lost 10 bases, V lost 5 bases, and 9 bases had no gene match. The CDR3 runs 13 residues. CDR3 in DNA: TGTGCCAGCAGTCACCGGGACAGGGATCACTACACCTTC. Amino acids: CASSHRDRDHYTF. The entire variable domain, with the rest obtained from reference TRBV5-4 and TRBJ1-2, is as follows: ETGVTQSPTHLIKTRGQQVTLRCSSQSGHNTVSWYQQALGQGPQFIFQYYREEENGRGNFPPRFSGLQFPNYSSELNVNALELDDSALYLCASSHRDRDHYTFGSGTRLTVV.

The chain couples TRBV5-1 to TRBJ1-1; D gene unclear. Per the germline V gene, CDR1 is SGHRS and CDR2 is YFSETQ. CDR3 length: 16 amino acids. V gave up 0 bases and J gave up 4 bases, with 16 bases separating them. The CDR3 sequence: CASSLDGTARGTEAFF. The CDR3 DNA sequence: TGCGCCAGCAGCTTGGATGGAACCGCCCGGGGCACTGAAGCTTTCTTT.

The chain links TRBV9 to TRBJ2-6, with D possibly TRBD1 on 6 matching bases. This CDR3 spans 17 amino acids. Germline-derived CDR1 and CDR2 are SGDLS and YYNGEE. Trimming cost V 4 bases and J 2 bases, with 16 bases left between them. CDR3 sequence (DNA): TGTGCCAGCAGCATCTATGGACAGTCAGCTGGGGCCAACGTCCTGACTTTC. Its protein product is CASSIYGQSAGANVLTF.

This chain connects TRBV27 to TRBJ1-6; D gene uncertain. Trimming shortened V by 1 base and J by 7 bases, and 8 bases separated the two germline ends. The CDR3 consists of 14 residues. Germline loops: CDR1 MNHEY, CDR2 SMNVEV (reference sequence). CDR3 protein: CASSLYLENSPLHF. The CDR3 DNA reads TGTGCCAGCAGTTTATATCTTGAGAATTCACCCCTCCACTTT.

The chain is built from TRBV7-9 and TRBJ2-3; no clear D. This CDR3 spans 12 amino acids. Germline CDR1 is SEHNR and CDR2 is FQNEAQ (reference sequence). V was pared by 2 bases and J by 4 bases, with 4 bases between. The DNA for the CDR3 is TGTGCCAGCAGCTTATCGTCAGATACGCAGTATTTT. This sequence encodes CASSLSSDTQYF.

This clone was seen just once. The chain is built from TRBV9 and TRBJ2-5, with 12 bases aligning to TRBD2. This CDR3 region has 16 residues. Looked up from germline, CDR1 is SGDLS and CDR2 is YYNGEE. V was clipped by 0 bases and J by 6 bases; unmatched bases: 6. CDR3 amino acids: CASSVGLAGEEKTQYF. CDR3 nucleotide sequence: TGTGCCAGCAGCGTAGGACTAGCGGGAGAGGAGAAGACCCAGTACTTC.

J is TRBJ2-1 and V is TRBV28, with TRBD1 matching over 10 bases. CDR3 length equals 15 residues. Germline V lookup: CDR1 MDHEN, CDR2 SYDVKM. With V trimmed by 5 bases and J by 7 bases, 8 bases remained unmatched. The CDR3 protein is CASSPPGQGRNEQFF. The CDR3 coding sequence is TGTGCCAGCAGTCCTCCGGGACAGGGGAGGAATGAGCAGTTCTTC.

The CDR3 reads CASSRGQAYEQYV. CDR3 sequence (DNA): TGTGCCAGCAGTAGGGGACAGGCCTACGAGCAGTACGTC. The rearrangement joins TRBV27 to TRBJ2-7; 8 bases agree with TRBD1. The CDR3 has 13 amino acids. CDR1 is MNHEY and CDR2 is SMNVEV in the germline V gene (reference sequence). With V trimmed by 5 bases and J by 2 bases, 2 bases remained unmatched.

This chain links TRBV11-1 with TRBJ2-2, with TRBD1 matching 7 bases. CDR1 and CDR2 (germline): SGHAT, FQDESV (reference sequence). Unmatched junction bases numbered 4, after V lost 5 bases and J lost 1 base. This CDR3 region has 15 residues. Here the CDR3 DNA reads TGTGCCAGCAGCGCCCGGACAGGGAACACCGGGGAGCTGTTTTTT. This codes for CASSARTGNTGELFF. The variable domain in full, completed from reference TRBV11-1 and TRBJ2-2, reads EAEVAQSPRYKITEKSQAVAFWCDPISGHATLYWYRQILGQGPELLVQFQDESVVDDSQLPKDRFSAERLKGVDSTLKIQPAELGDSAMYLCASSARTGNTGELFFGEGSRLTVL.

The rearrangement links TRBV5-1 to TRBJ1-1; D gene ambiguous. Trimming cost V 6 bases and J 4 bases, with 16 bases left between them. Germline CDR1 reads SGHRS; CDR2 reads YFSETQ. The length of the CDR3 is 14 residues. The CDR3 spells CASTPGLRSTEAFF. In DNA, the CDR3 is TGCGCCAGCACCCCTGGGTTGAGGAGCACTGAAGCTTTCTTT.

The genes are TRBV7-8 and TRBJ2-7, with D unresolved. In germline, CDR1 is SGHVS, CDR2 FQNEAQ. Trimming took off 2 bases at V and 6 bases at J, with 5 bases between the two ends. The CDR3 sequence is 11 residues long. CDR3 DNA: TGTGCCAGCAGCTTATCAGGCGAGCAGTACTTC. Residues: CASSLSGEQYF.

This clone was counted between two and nine times. The junction differs from germline at one of its ends, possibly a read error. The CDR3 bases are TGCAGCGTTGGAAGGGACTACCCTGTCTTC. Translating gives CSVGRDYPVF. This chain connects TRBV29-1 to TRBJ2-1, with 7 nucleotides matching TRBD2. The germline gives CDR1 SQVTM, CDR2 ANQGSEA. The CDR3 spans 10 residues.

This clone was recorded only once. The V gene is TRBV9, the J gene TRBJ2-7; D is undetermined. The germline gives CDR1 SGDLS, CDR2 YYNGEE. V gave up 0 bases and J gave up 3 bases, with 7 bases separating them. This CDR3 comprises 13 residues. The CDR3 DNA sequence: TGTGCCAGCAGCGTAGACGGTGACTACGAGCAGTACTTC. This translates into CASSVDGDYEQYF.

This clone was seen only a few times. V is TRBV12-5 and J is TRBJ2-3; 9 nucleotides align to TRBD2. CDR3 length equals 14 residues. After removal of 6 bases from V and 2 bases from J, the junction contained 3 bases not matched to a gene. Germline V gives CDR1 LGHNT, CDR2 FRNRAP. The CDR3 reads CASGLAGVTDTQYF. The CDR3 DNA is TGTGCTAGTGGCTTAGCGGGAGTCACAGATACGCAGTATTTT.

The chain is built from TRBV28 and TRBJ1-1; no reliable D call. Trimming pared 8 bases from V and 0 bases from J, leaving 13 bases between. The CDR3 consists of 14 residues. In germline, CDR1 is MDHEN, CDR2 SYDVKM. The CDR3 bases are TGTGCCAGCCTGGAGGGTCTCATGAACACTGAAGCTTTCTTT. Its translation is CASLEGLMNTEAFF.

The count of this clone is one. The chain recombines TRBV5-5 with TRBJ2-1; D uncertain. The CDR3 is 15 amino acids. Trimming removed 2 bases from V and 4 bases from J, with 13 bases in between. CDR1 SGHKS and CDR2 YYEKEE come from the germline V gene (reference sequence). CDR3 sequence: CASSFSLNSYNEQFF. The CDR3 DNA reads as TGTGCCAGCAGCTTTTCACTCAATTCTTACAATGAGCAGTTCTTC.

The chain links TRBV7-9 to TRBJ2-5; tentatively, D is TRBD1 (5 bases). V shed 5 bases and J shed 7 bases, with 11 bases lying between them. This CDR3 comprises 12 residues. Germline V gives CDR1 SEHNR, CDR2 FQNEAQ (reference sequence). The CDR3 is CASSTDMRTQYF. The CDR3, as DNA: TGTGCCAGCAGCACGGACATGAGGACCCAGTACTTC. Together with reference TRBV7-9 and TRBJ2-5, the CDR3 gives the full variable domain: DTGVSQNPRHKITKRGQNVTFRCDPISEHNRLYWYRQTLGQGPEFLTYFQNEAQLEKSRLLSDRFSAERPKGSFSTLEIQRTEQGDSAMYLCASSTDMRTQYFGPGTRLLVL.